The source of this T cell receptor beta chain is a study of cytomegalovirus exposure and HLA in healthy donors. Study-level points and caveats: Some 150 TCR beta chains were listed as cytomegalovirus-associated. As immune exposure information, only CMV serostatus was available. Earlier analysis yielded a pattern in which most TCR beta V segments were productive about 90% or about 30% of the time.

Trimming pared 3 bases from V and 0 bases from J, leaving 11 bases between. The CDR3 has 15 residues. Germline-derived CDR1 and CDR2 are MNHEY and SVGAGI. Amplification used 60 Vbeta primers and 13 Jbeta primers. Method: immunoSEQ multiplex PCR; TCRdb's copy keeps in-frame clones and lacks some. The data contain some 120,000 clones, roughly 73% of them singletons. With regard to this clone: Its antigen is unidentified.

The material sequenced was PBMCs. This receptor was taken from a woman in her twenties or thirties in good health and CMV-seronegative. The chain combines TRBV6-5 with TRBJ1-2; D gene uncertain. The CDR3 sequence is CASSYTADSNYGYTF. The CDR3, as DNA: TGTGCCAGCAGTTATACGGCAGACTCTAACTATGGCTACACCTTC.